This TCR beta chain was recorded in a study of T cells in Graves' hyperthyroidism and ophthalmopathy (dated by TCRdb to between 2018 and 2020). Background on the whole study: Peripheral blood samples were taken at the time of initial diagnosis, prior to any treatment. To identify distinguishing TCR V-J signatures, a discovery cohort of 100 or so patients was used, comprising 40 to 45 with Graves' ophthalmopathy and 57 with stable Graves' hyperthyroidism. The roughly 91 discovery patients were randomly split 7:3 into training and test sets. The paper describes TCR Vbeta CDR3 sequencing of 135 peripheral blood samples, made up of roughly 45 ophthalmopathy patients, roughly 72 hyperthyroidism patients and 17 progressor patients. After blood sampling, hyperthyroidism patients were treated with methimazole at a starting dose of 30 mg daily, and ophthalmopathy patients were treated with high-dose intravenous methylprednisolone. Thyroid tissue and blood T-cell repertoires from about 6 Graves' hyperthyroidism patients were also compared in the study. Prospective prediction of ophthalmopathy was tested in an independent validation cohort of about 19 hyperthyroidism patients and 17 patients who later progressed to ophthalmopathy. The paper as a whole reports these results and caveats: No statistical method was used to fix the sample size in advance, and group allocation was not hidden from the investigators. A 13 V-J signature model separated ophthalmopathy from stable hyperthyroidism, with roughly 88% sensitivity and roughly 81% specificity in cross-validation and 80%/75% in testing. Most expanded thyroid clonotypes (frequency above 0.001) were also detected in blood, a finding suggesting that blood repertoires may reflect thyroid immune responses. In validation, progression to ophthalmopathy was predicted by the model with 70% to 71% sensitivity and nearly 75% specificity, a median of approximately 7.1 months before onset.

Graves' hyperthyroidism was defined as stable when no progression to ophthalmopathy occurred over 18 months of follow-up. Hyperthyroidism patients were newly diagnosed, with disease duration under 2 months, and aged 18 to 65 years. Patients with uncontrolled infections, other autoimmune diseases, pregnancy or lactation were excluded. Diagnoses were established on the basis of clinical symptoms, serum thyroxine and TRAb, thyroid ultrasound, and orbital computed tomography. PBMCs were isolated from 7.5 to 10 ml of fresh peripheral blood by Ficoll-Paque density gradient centrifugation. Total RNA was extracted with Trizol reagent, and quality was checked on an Agilent 2100 Bioanalyzer. Comment on this clonotype: The target of this receptor is not known. Per-base qualities were not stored, and no clone one base away is much larger.

Amplification of TCR beta CDR3 regions was carried out from RNA transcripts. A first-round RT-PCR of the TCR CDR3 used the HTBI primer set with the Qiagen OneStep RT-PCR kit. A second multiplex PCR round built the libraries, followed by size selection and purification. Sequencing of the libraries was done on an Illumina HiSeq2000 using paired-end 100 bp reads. The authors' pipeline ran thus. SOAPnuke was used to process the raw data, throwing out any read that contained adapters or uncalled bases, had a mean Phred below 15, or lacked an exact constant-primer or identifier match. High-quality paired reads were merged using COPE v1.2.5, and each unique nucleotide sequence was defined as a clonotype. Clonotypes were aligned to IMGT TRBV, TRBD and TRBJ reference segments using MiTCR v1.1. Only V-J combinations with frequency above 0.0001, covering 99% to 99.2% of repertoires, were analysed. A TCS score was defined as the ratio of F50 (clonal expansion) to E x V (chaos), with BLOSUM62-based TCRdist applied between CDR3 peptides within each V-J. Welch's t-statistics and random forest reduced roughly 540 V-J features to 13, which were used in a naive Bayes classifier (R e1071). Through fastp at Q25 and MiXCR, TCRdb rebuilt clones from the public reads, retaining in-frame beta chains. CDR3 protein duplicates are merged, each entry listing the most common genes and DNA. These V and J calls are TCRdb output, not the study's own analysis. For this sample the table gives roughly 420,000 distinct CDR3 sequences, of which roughly 14% were detected only once. The ten top clones hold 13% to 15% of the sample.

The TCR originated in a woman aged 18-29 years with Graves' hyperthyroidism. The sequencing input was blood.

The CDR3 protein: CASSLAGDEQYF. DNA sequence: TGTGCCAGCAGCTTGGCGGGGGACGAGCAGTACTTC. Recombination connected TRBV5-5 to TRBJ2-7; the best D guess is TRBD2, with 6 bases matching. In the germline V gene (reference sequence), CDR1 corresponds to SGHKS and CDR2 to YYEKEE. The CDR3 starts with the cysteine, ends with the phenylalanine, and has 12 residues. Only the CDR3 DNA is retained, 36 bases long and in frame from the first base. The germline ends are 6 bases apart after V is trimmed by 0 bases and J by 5 bases.